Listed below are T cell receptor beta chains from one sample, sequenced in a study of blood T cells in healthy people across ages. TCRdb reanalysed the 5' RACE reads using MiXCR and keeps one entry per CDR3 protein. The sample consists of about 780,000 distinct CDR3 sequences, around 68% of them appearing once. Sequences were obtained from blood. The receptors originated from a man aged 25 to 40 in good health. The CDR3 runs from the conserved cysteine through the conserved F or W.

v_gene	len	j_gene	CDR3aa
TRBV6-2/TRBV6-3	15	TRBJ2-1	CATCSGASAPNEQFF
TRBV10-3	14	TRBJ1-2	CAVGDGGPNYGYTF
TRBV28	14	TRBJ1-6	CASSLHGKRTPLHF
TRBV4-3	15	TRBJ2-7	CASSHLRDASYEQYF
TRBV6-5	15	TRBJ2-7	CASSPTRPTGHEQYF
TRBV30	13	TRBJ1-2	CAFERGRNYGYTF
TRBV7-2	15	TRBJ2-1	CASSIDVGRGNEQFF
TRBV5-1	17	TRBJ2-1	CASSLAPPGTDYNEQFF
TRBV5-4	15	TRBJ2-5	CASSYRTSGQETQYF
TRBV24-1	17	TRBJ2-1	CASSGTELRSSYNEQFF
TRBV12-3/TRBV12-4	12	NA	CASRLRADEQYF
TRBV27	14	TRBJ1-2	CASSLSAKHSGYTF
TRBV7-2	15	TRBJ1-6	CASSLGAGSNSPLHF
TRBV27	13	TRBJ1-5	CASGLSVRQPQHF
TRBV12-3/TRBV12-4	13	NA	CASSLGRGSEQYF
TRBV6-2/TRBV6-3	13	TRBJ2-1	CASSELKHNEQFF
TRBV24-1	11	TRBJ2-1	CATGLNNEQFF
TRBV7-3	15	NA	CASSFRGGPGETQYF
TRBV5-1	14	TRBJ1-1	CASSLDPLGDEAFF
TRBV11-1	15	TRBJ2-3	CASSYGGLNTDTQYF
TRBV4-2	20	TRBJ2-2	CASSQDFGPGVGSNTGELFF
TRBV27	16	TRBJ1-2	CASSHHFGDPNYGYTF
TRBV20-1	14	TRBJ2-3	CSARQGRQRDTQYF
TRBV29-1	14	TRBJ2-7	CSVLGQGVSYEQYF
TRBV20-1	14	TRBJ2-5	CGARAPSGQETQYF
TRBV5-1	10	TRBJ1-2	CASRRGGYTF
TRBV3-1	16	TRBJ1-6	CASSPSFAGWNSPLHF
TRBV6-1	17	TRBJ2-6	CASTLSDRLSGANVLTF
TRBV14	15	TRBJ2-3	CASSQSGTYPGTQYF
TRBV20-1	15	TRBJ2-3	CSANRGQPSTDTQYF
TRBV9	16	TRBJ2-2	CASSVSGGSNTGELFF
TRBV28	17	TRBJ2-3	CASSAPLRQGREDTQYF
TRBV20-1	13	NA	CSARDPGTYEQYF
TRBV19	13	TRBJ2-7	CASSPGRVYEQYF
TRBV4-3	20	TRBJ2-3	CASSQDRWSRGLDITDTQYF
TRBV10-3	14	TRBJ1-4	CAISEDRRGEKLFF
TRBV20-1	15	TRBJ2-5	CSARGGQGAKETQYF
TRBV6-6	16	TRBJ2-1	CASSYSKGGGDNEQFF
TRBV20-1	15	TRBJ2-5	CSARDYPRTQETQYF
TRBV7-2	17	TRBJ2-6	CASSLGTGFSGANVLTF
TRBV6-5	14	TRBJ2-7	CASSDSMGSYEQYF
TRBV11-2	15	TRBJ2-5	CASSSNRGGGETQYF
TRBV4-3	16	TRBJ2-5	CASSHPPQGIEETQYF
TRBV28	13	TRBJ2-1	CASSSSGGGGKFF
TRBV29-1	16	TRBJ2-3	CSVEGGALPSTDTQYF
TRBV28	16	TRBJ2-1	CASSFSGGLQGDEQFF
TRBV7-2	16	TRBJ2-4	CASSLGPTGWENIQYF
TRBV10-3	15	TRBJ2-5	CAISPRKGEGETQYF
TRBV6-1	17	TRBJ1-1	CASSERWGTGGHAEAFF
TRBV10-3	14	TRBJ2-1	CAILTSGSYNEQFF
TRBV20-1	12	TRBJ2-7	CSASLRVYEQYF
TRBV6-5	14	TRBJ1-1	CASRPQGPNTEAFF
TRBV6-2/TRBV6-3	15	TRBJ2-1	CASSYPAGSYNEQFF
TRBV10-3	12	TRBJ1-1	CATGVWDTEAFF
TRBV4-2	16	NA	CASSQVSGTAGYEQYF
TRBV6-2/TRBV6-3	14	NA	CASSYRGRGNIQYF
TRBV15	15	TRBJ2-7	CATSRERGNNYEQYF